This record looks at one TCR beta chain sequence and its context. The entry originates in a study of blood T cell repertoires in COVID-19. Study summary: Researchers got acute and convalescent COVID-19 samples from the United States, Italy and Spain. From T cells, B-cell-depleted T cells, or PBMCs came the material, which was cDNA or gDNA.

How the authors handled the data: Estimated nucleated cell counts came from reference gene primer amplification. The repertoire was sequenced with immunoSEQ multiplex PCR; TCRdb's copy has only in-frame clones and lacks some. V and J calls and clone size are copied from that table; D and trimming were computed from the DNA. The sample has 200,000 to 300,000 clones; around 85% are singletons. This CDR3 has 17 amino acids. Germline assignment: CDR1 LGHDT and CDR2 YNNKEL (reference sequence). V lost 4 bases to trimming and J lost 1 base; unmatched junction nucleotides: 10. The chain recombines TRBV3-1 (or the pseudogene TRBV3-2) with TRBJ1-1, with 9 bases matching TRBD1. Specimen: peripheral blood. The sequence derives from a woman older than 75 with acute or convalescent COVID-19. The CDR3 region is CASSPQQGAGGNTEAFF. The DNA for the CDR3 is TGTGCCAGCAGCCCTCAACAGGGGGCAGGGGGGAACACTGAAGCTTTCTTT.